The clone carrying this T cell receptor (beta chain) was observed a handful of times. Its antigen is not identified. The entry originates in a study of T cells in Graves' hyperthyroidism and ophthalmopathy. Regarding the study as a whole: The blood repertoire included most of the expanded thyroid clonotypes above 0.001.

The source material, RNA transcripts, was used to amplify TCR beta CDR3 regions. HTBI primers were used for first-round RT-PCR of the TCR CDR3. TCRdb redid the calling of the multiplex PCR reads with MiXCR, one entry per CDR3 protein. The top ten hold around 3.9% of the sample, which has approximately 640,000 distinct CDR3 sequences, roughly 15% seen once. Germline loops: CDR1 SGHDT, CDR2 YYEEEE. V lost 0 bases, J lost 5 bases, and 10 bases stayed unmatched. The CDR3 has 16 amino acids. Patients aged 18 to 65 had newly diagnosed hyperthyroidism of under 2 months' duration. Uncontrolled infection, other autoimmune disease, pregnancy or lactation led to exclusion. The diagnostic basis comprised clinical symptoms, serum thyroxine and TRAb, thyroid ultrasound and orbital computed tomography.

V and J are TRBV5-6 and TRBJ2-5, with 7 positions matching TRBD1. Input material: blood. The clonotype was recovered from a woman between 25 and 40 years old with Graves' hyperthyroidism. In DNA form, the CDR3 reads TGTGCCAGCAGCTTGGTTACAGGGGTCGGGTCGGAGACCCAGTACTTC. Residues: CASSLVTGVGSETQYF.